This is a list of T cell receptor beta chains from one sample in a study of a mutant IDH1 vaccine in newly diagnosed glioma. The assay was immunoSEQ multiplex PCR, and TCRdb's table has in-frame clones only and misses some. The sample lists 50,000 to 60,000 clones; roughly 90% were seen once. The antigens these receptors bind are not known. Sequencing was performed on PBMCs, taken from a glioma patient whose treatment included an IDH1 peptide vaccine. These receptors all stem from a man aged 50 to 60 with glioma. Each CDR3 is given with its conserved first and last residue. A D gene is named only where the DNA matches it firmly. A clone size is listed for some rows: how often the clone was seen (once, few, many), or a class if it is expanded.

clone size: .; V gene: TRBV5-1; J gene: TRBJ1-2; D gene: .; CDR3 protein: CASSLGWTVGVLENGYTF; CDR3 DNA: TGCGCCAGCAGCTTGGGGTGGACGGTCGGGGTCCTCGAGAATGGCTACACCTTC
clone size: .; V gene: TRBV7-9; J gene: TRBJ2-7; D gene: TRBD2; CDR3 protein: CASSATGGPYEQYF; CDR3 DNA: TGTGCCAGCAGCGCGACGGGGGGGCCGTACGAGCAGTACTTC
clone size: .; V gene: TRBV30; J gene: TRBJ2-5; D gene: .; CDR3 protein: CAWALIGGQQETQYF; CDR3 DNA: TGTGCCTGGGCTTTAATAGGGGGACAACAAGAGACCCAGTACTTC
clone size: .; V gene: TRBV27; J gene: TRBJ2-4; D gene: TRBD2; CDR3 protein: CASSSSLVGLVGNIQYF; CDR3 DNA: TGTGCCAGCAGTTCATCTCTGGTGGGACTAGTTGGTAACATTCAGTACTTC
clone size: .; V gene: TRBV9; J gene: TRBJ2-2; D gene: .; CDR3 protein: CASSVNNRVKTGELFF; CDR3 DNA: TGTGCCAGCAGCGTGAACAACAGGGTGAAGACCGGGGAGCTGTTTTTT
clone size: .; V gene: TRBV5-6; J gene: TRBJ2-1; D gene: TRBD2; CDR3 protein: CASSLRVTGGGNEQFF; CDR3 DNA: TGTGCCAGCAGCTTGAGGGTAACGGGGGGGGGCAATGAGCAGTTCTTC
clone size: .; V gene: TRBV27; J gene: TRBJ2-3; D gene: .; CDR3 protein: CASSLKGSSTDTQYF; CDR3 DNA: TGTGCCAGCAGTTTAAAGGGCAGTAGCACAGATACGCAGTATTTT
clone size: .; V gene: TRBV18; J gene: TRBJ2-7; D gene: TRBD1; CDR3 protein: CASSPRTGDYEQYF; CDR3 DNA: TGTGCCAGCTCACCAAGGACAGGCGACTACGAGCAGTACTTC
clone size: .; V gene: TRBV10-3; J gene: TRBJ1-3; D gene: TRBD1; CDR3 protein: CAIRTGPSGGNTIYF; CDR3 DNA: TGTGCCATCAGGACAGGGCCCTCGGGGGGAAACACCATATATTTT
clone size: few; V gene: TRBV29-1; J gene: TRBJ1-1; D gene: .; CDR3 protein: CSVEDLQGWGSGNTEAFF; CDR3 DNA: TGCAGCGTTGAAGATCTTCAGGGATGGGGGTCTGGGAACACTGAAGCTTTCTTT
clone size: .; V gene: TRBV27; J gene: TRBJ2-2; D gene: TRBD2; CDR3 protein: CASRRTSGSSGELFF; CDR3 DNA: TGTGCCAGCAGGAGGACTAGCGGGAGTAGCGGGGAGCTGTTTTTT
clone size: .; V gene: TRBV4-3; J gene: TRBJ2-1; D gene: TRBD2; CDR3 protein: CASSQGPAGTSGEVEQFF; CDR3 DNA: TGCGCCAGCAGCCAGGGACCCGCCGGGACTAGCGGCGAGGTTGAGCAGTTCTTC
clone size: .; V gene: TRBV15; J gene: TRBJ2-7; D gene: .; CDR3 protein: CATSRDRPNGYGEQYF; CDR3 DNA: TGTGCCACCAGCAGAGATCGGCCCAACGGTTATGGCGAGCAGTACTTC
clone size: .; V gene: TRBV21-1; J gene: TRBJ1-5; D gene: .; CDR3 protein: CASSRTPGARRQGNQPQHF; CDR3 DNA: TGTGCCAGCAGTCGAACTCCTGGGGCCCGGAGGCAGGGCAATCAGCCCCAGCATTTT
clone size: .; V gene: TRBV5-1; J gene: TRBJ2-4; D gene: .; CDR3 protein: CASSLAGTEGVQYF; CDR3 DNA: TGCGCCAGCAGCTTGGCGGGCACCGAGGGCGTCCAGTACTTC
clone size: .; V gene: TRBV5-6; J gene: TRBJ2-1; D gene: .; CDR3 protein: CASSLGQSYNEQFF; CDR3 DNA: TGTGCCAGCAGCTTAGGGCAATCTTACAATGAGCAGTTCTTC
clone size: .; V gene: TRBV7-2; J gene: TRBJ2-7; D gene: .; CDR3 protein: CASGLVAPAYEQYF; CDR3 DNA: TGTGCCAGCGGGCTGGTGGCACCTGCCTACGAGCAGTACTTC
clone size: .; V gene: TRBV9; J gene: TRBJ2-7; D gene: .; CDR3 protein: CASGGAGEQYF; CDR3 DNA: TGTGCCAGCGGGGGGGCCGGGGAGCAGTACTTC
clone size: .; V gene: TRBV2; J gene: TRBJ1-4; D gene: .; CDR3 protein: CASKGYRTNHEKLFF; CDR3 DNA: TGTGCCAGCAAGGGGTACCGGACCAACCATGAAAAACTGTTTTTT
clone size: .; V gene: TRBV4-2; J gene: TRBJ1-5; D gene: TRBD1; CDR3 protein: CASSQGQGRMDQPQHF; CDR3 DNA: TGTGCCAGCAGCCAAGGACAGGGGAGGATGGATCAGCCCCAGCATTTT
clone size: .; V gene: TRBV4-3; J gene: TRBJ1-3; D gene: .; CDR3 protein: CASSQEGNTIYF; CDR3 DNA: TGCGCCAGCAGCCAAGAAGGGAACACCATATATTTT
clone size: .; V gene: TRBV25-1; J gene: TRBJ2-7; D gene: .; CDR3 protein: CASSKGSSIHEQYF; CDR3 DNA: TGTGCCAGCAGTAAGGGCTCCTCGATCCACGAGCAGTACTTC
clone size: .; V gene: TRBV19; J gene: TRBJ2-1; D gene: TRBD2; CDR3 protein: CASSSTGLAGDNEQFF; CDR3 DNA: TGTGCCAGTAGTTCGACGGGACTAGCGGGAGACAATGAGCAGTTCTTC
clone size: .; V gene: TRBV27; J gene: TRBJ2-7; D gene: .; CDR3 protein: CASSLTGLSSYEQYF; CDR3 DNA: TGTGCCAGCAGTTTAACAGGGCTTAGCTCCTACGAGCAGTACTTC
clone size: .; V gene: TRBV6-1; J gene: TRBJ2-5; D gene: TRBD2; CDR3 protein: CASSERAYSSGVAETQYF; CDR3 DNA: TGTGCCAGCAGTGAACGGGCCTATTCTAGCGGGGTGGCGGAGACCCAGTACTTC
clone size: .; V gene: TRBV29-1; J gene: TRBJ1-1; D gene: .; CDR3 protein: CSAGGQGREAFF; CDR3 DNA: TGCAGCGCCGGAGGGCAGGGTAGAGAAGCTTTCTTT
clone size: .; V gene: TRBV7-8; J gene: TRBJ1-4; D gene: TRBD1; CDR3 protein: CASSLARGGGDEKLFF; CDR3 DNA: TGTGCCAGCAGCTTAGCGCGGGGAGGGGGCGATGAAAAACTGTTTTTT
clone size: .; V gene: TRBV11-2; J gene: TRBJ2-7; D gene: .; CDR3 protein: CASSLGTRAHYEQYF; CDR3 DNA: TGTGCCAGCAGCTTAGGAACTCGAGCCCACTACGAGCAGTACTTC
clone size: .; V gene: TRBV25-1; J gene: TRBJ1-6; D gene: .; CDR3 protein: CASSEYRHTPLHF; CDR3 DNA: TGTGCCAGCAGTGAATATAGACATACACCCCTCCACTTT
clone size: .; V gene: TRBV9; J gene: TRBJ2-5; D gene: .; CDR3 protein: CASSVAGSSGGGYQETQYF; CDR3 DNA: TGTGCCAGCAGCGTAGCTGGGTCTAGCGGAGGGGGGTACCAAGAGACCCAGTACTTC
clone size: .; V gene: TRBV6-1; J gene: TRBJ2-5; D gene: TRBD1; CDR3 protein: CASSARTGGYETQYF; CDR3 DNA: TGTGCCAGCAGTGCCCGGACAGGGGGGTACGAGACCCAGTACTTC
clone size: .; V gene: TRBV28; J gene: TRBJ2-7; D gene: TRBD1; CDR3 protein: CASRSGTAPYEQYF; CDR3 DNA: TGTGCCAGCAGGTCCGGGACAGCTCCCTACGAGCAGTACTTC
clone size: once; V gene: TRBV28; J gene: TRBJ2-7; D gene: TRBD1; CDR3 protein: CASSLVTGGNYEQYF; CDR3 DNA: TGTGCCAGCAGTTTGGTGACAGGGGGAAACTACGAGCAGTACTTC
clone size: .; V gene: TRBV25-1; J gene: TRBJ2-3; D gene: .; CDR3 protein: CASSGTGSGTDTQYF; CDR3 DNA: TGTGCCAGCAGTGGGACGGGGAGCGGCACAGATACGCAGTATTTT
clone size: once; V gene: TRBV5-4; J gene: TRBJ1-5; D gene: TRBD1; CDR3 protein: CASSSRGSNQPQHF; CDR3 DNA: TGTGCCAGCAGCTCCAGGGGGAGCAATCAGCCCCAGCATTTT
clone size: .; V gene: TRBV7-8; J gene: TRBJ2-5; D gene: .; CDR3 protein: CASSLADPGRIGETQYF; CDR3 DNA: TGTGCCAGCAGCTTAGCTGATCCGGGGAGAATCGGGGAGACCCAGTACTTC
clone size: medium-sized; V gene: TRBV7-9; J gene: TRBJ2-6; D gene: .; CDR3 protein: CASSSGRSSGANVLTF; CDR3 DNA: TGTGCCAGCAGTTCGGGTCGAAGCTCTGGGGCCAACGTCCTGACTTTC
clone size: .; V gene: TRBV7-3; J gene: TRBJ2-7; D gene: .; CDR3 protein: CASSRRAGAGDEQYF; CDR3 DNA: TGTGCCAGCAGCCGAAGGGCAGGCGCTGGAGACGAGCAGTACTTC
clone size: .; V gene: TRBV4-1; J gene: TRBJ2-5; D gene: .; CDR3 protein: CASSPLGVGAQYF; CDR3 DNA: TGCGCCAGCAGCCCCCTGGGAGTTGGGGCCCAGTACTTC
clone size: few; V gene: TRBV19; J gene: TRBJ1-2; D gene: TRBD1; CDR3 protein: CASKITGQGFYGYTF; CDR3 DNA: TGTGCCAGTAAGATCACTGGACAGGGCTTCTATGGCTACACCTTC
clone size: .; V gene: TRBV27; J gene: TRBJ2-1; D gene: TRBD2; CDR3 protein: CASSYAGGPREQFF; CDR3 DNA: TGTGCCAGCAGTTACGCGGGGGGGCCAAGGGAGCAGTTCTTC
clone size: .; V gene: TRBV13; J gene: TRBJ1-2; D gene: .; CDR3 protein: CASSPRTDLNYGYTF; CDR3 DNA: TGTGCCAGCAGCCCACGGACAGACCTTAACTATGGCTACACCTTC
clone size: .; V gene: TRBV7-2; J gene: TRBJ2-1; D gene: .; CDR3 protein: CASSLVGGTNEQFF; CDR3 DNA: TGTGCCAGCAGCTTAGTGGGGGGAACCAATGAGCAGTTCTTC
clone size: .; V gene: TRBV11-2; J gene: TRBJ2-2; D gene: TRBD2; CDR3 protein: CASSITLAGGTGELFF; CDR3 DNA: TGTGCCAGCAGCATTACCCTAGCGGGGGGCACCGGGGAGCTGTTTTTT
clone size: .; V gene: TRBV5-1; J gene: TRBJ2-7; D gene: .; CDR3 protein: CASSLVVSPYEQYF; CDR3 DNA: TGCGCCAGCAGCTTGGTTGTCAGCCCCTACGAGCAGTACTTC
clone size: .; V gene: TRBV5-1; J gene: TRBJ1-2; D gene: .; CDR3 protein: CASKPILTYGYTF; CDR3 DNA: TGCGCCAGCAAACCTATCCTCACCTATGGCTACACCTTC
clone size: .; V gene: TRBV27; J gene: TRBJ2-7; D gene: TRBD2; CDR3 protein: CAARGTSGSSYEQYF; CDR3 DNA: TGTGCCGCTCGAGGGACTAGCGGGAGCTCCTACGAGCAGTACTTC
clone size: .; V gene: TRBV19; J gene: TRBJ2-5; D gene: TRBD1; CDR3 protein: CASSQGAQETQYF; CDR3 DNA: TGTGCCAGTTCTCAGGGGGCCCAAGAGACCCAGTACTTC
clone size: .; V gene: TRBV7-6; J gene: TRBJ1-1; D gene: .; CDR3 protein: CASSFPTGPALNTEAFF; CDR3 DNA: TGTGCCAGCAGCTTTCCGACTGGTCCGGCCTTGAACACTGAAGCTTTCTTT
clone size: .; V gene: TRBV6-4; J gene: TRBJ1-4; D gene: .; CDR3 protein: CASRRYGGRDNEKLFF; CDR3 DNA: TGTGCCAGCAGAAGATACGGGGGGCGCGATAATGAAAAACTGTTTTTT
clone size: .; V gene: TRBV6-5; J gene: TRBJ1-2; D gene: .; CDR3 protein: CASSFRGGIGGYTF; CDR3 DNA: TGTGCCAGCAGTTTTAGGGGGGGGATCGGTGGCTACACCTTC
clone size: .; V gene: TRBV7-9; J gene: TRBJ2-7; D gene: .; CDR3 protein: CASALTGTYEQYF; CDR3 DNA: TGTGCCAGCGCCTTGACAGGCACCTACGAGCAGTACTTC
clone size: .; V gene: TRBV20-1; J gene: TRBJ1-1; D gene: .; CDR3 protein: CSAARPAEAFF; CDR3 DNA: TGCAGTGCCGCCCGGCCGGCTGAAGCTTTCTTT
clone size: .; V gene: TRBV19; J gene: TRBJ1-2; D gene: .; CDR3 protein: CASSMPNQLNYGYTF; CDR3 DNA: TGTGCCAGTAGTATGCCGAACCAGCTAAACTATGGCTACACCTTC